One sample yielded the 32 T cell receptor beta chains listed below, sequenced in a study of shared clonotypes between healthy human individuals. Method: immunoSEQ multiplex PCR; TCRdb's copy keeps in-frame clones and lacks some. The data hold over a million clones, with over 95% observed a single time. The specimen was naive CD4+ T cells sorted from blood. The subset here: CD45RA+ positively selected. The receptor set was obtained from a man aged 25-45 years in good health.

V is TRBV2 and J is TRBJ1-4, with D uncertain. This CDR3 contains 14 residues. The germline V gene encodes CDR1 SNHLY and CDR2 FYNNEI. Trimming removed 2 bases from V and 6 bases from J, with 10 bases in between. The chain's CDR3 is CASSERARDEKLFF. DNA for the CDR3: TGTGCCAGCAGTGAAAGGGCCCGAGATGAAAAACTGTTTTTT.

V is TRBV10-1 and J is TRBJ2-3; D may be TRBD2 (6 bases). CDR3 length: 12 amino acids. Trimming took off 0 bases at V and 13 bases at J, with 11 bases between the two ends. Looked up from germline, CDR1 is WNHNN and CDR2 is SYGVQD (reference sequence). Here the CDR3 DNA reads TGCGCCAGCAGTGAGTCGCACCGGGAGAAGTATTTT. Its translation is CASSESHREKYF.

The chain uses TRBV4-1 and TRBJ1-5; 7 bases are a match to TRBD1. Germline V gene sequence: CDR1 MGHRA, CDR2 YSYEKL. Trimming at V came to 0 bases and at J to 3 bases, leaving 11 bases not matched to a gene. This CDR3 region has 18 residues. The DNA for the CDR3 is TGCGCCAGCAGCCAAGAATGGCGTCAGGGGGAATCCAATCAGCCCCAGCATTTT. It translates to CASSQEWRQGESNQPQHF.

The V call is TRBV11-3, the J call TRBJ1-4; D ambiguous. The germline V gene has CDR1 SGHNT and CDR2 YENEEA. The CDR3 totals 15 residues. V was clipped by 3 bases and J by 3 bases, with 11 bases between them. This CDR3 reads CASSLRSGSNEKLFF. The CDR3 nucleotides are TGTGCCAGCAGCTTGAGGTCAGGATCTAATGAAAAACTGTTTTTT.

V gene TRBV25-1 combines with J gene TRBJ1-2; D is perhaps TRBD1 (5 bases). Germline-derived CDR1 and CDR2 are MGHDK and SYGVNS. Trimming stripped 1 base from V and 3 bases from J, with 9 bases between. This CDR3 has 14 amino acids. CDR3: CASSELQGYYGYTF. As DNA, the CDR3 is TGTGCCAGCAGTGAATTGCAGGGTTACTATGGCTACACCTTC.

The chain employs TRBV11-2 and TRBJ2-1; 7 bases agree with TRBD2. This CDR3 spans 16 amino acids. CDR1 and CDR2 from the germline V gene are SGHAT and FQNNGV. V lost 5 bases, J lost 1 base, and 8 bases stayed unmatched. The CDR3 loop reads CASSLSRERSYNEQFF. The CDR3 DNA sequence: TGTGCCAGCAGCCTCTCGCGGGAGCGGTCCTACAATGAGCAGTTCTTC.

CDR3 coding DNA: TGTGCCAGCAGCTCAACAGGGTGGACTGAAGCTTTCTTT. This codes for CASSSTGWTEAFF. This chain uses TRBV11-3 with TRBJ1-1; weak D call: TRBD1 (6 bases). Germline assignment: CDR1 SGHNT and CDR2 YENEEA. V lost 4 bases and J 5 bases, leaving 11 bases between the germline ends. The CDR3 covers 13 residues.

The rearrangement uses TRBV10-3 and TRBJ2-7, with 7 bases aligning to TRBD1. V shed 0 bases, J shed 3 bases, and the junction held 8 bases outside the gene matches. Per germline, CDR1 ENHRY and CDR2 SYGVKD. This CDR3 is built from 16 residues. CDR3 DNA: TGTGCCATCAGTGAGTCCAGGACAGGAGGATTCTACGAGCAGTACTTC. This sequence encodes CAISESRTGGFYEQYF.

The genes are TRBV28 and TRBJ2-7; D is possibly TRBD1 (6 bases). From germline, CDR1 is MDHEN and CDR2 SYDVKM. The V and J ends lost 3 bases and 5 bases respectively, with 14 bases between them. The CDR3 has 14 amino acids. CDR3 region: CASSFVGAGDEQYF. CDR3 coding DNA: TGTGCCAGCAGTTTTGTGGGGGCAGGAGACGAGCAGTACTTC.

This chain uses TRBV9 with TRBJ1-2, with D hard to call. Germline lookup yields CDR1 SGDLS and CDR2 YYNGEE. The CDR3 has 11 amino acids. V lost 1 base to trimming and J lost 12 bases, with 10 bases between them. The CDR3 protein is CASSVTKCNTF. The CDR3 DNA is TGTGCCAGCAGCGTAACCAAGTGCAACACCTTC.

The CDR3: CASSPLDRSNQPQHF. Here the CDR3 DNA reads TGTGCCAGCAGTCCACTGGACAGAAGCAATCAGCCCCAGCATTTT. The rearrangement links TRBV28 to TRBJ1-5; D is perhaps TRBD1 (6 bases). The V gene's germline CDR1 is MDHEN and CDR2 SYDVKM. The V and J ends lost 5 bases and 1 base respectively, with 12 bases between them. The CDR3 is made up of 15 amino acids.

CDR3 DNA sequence: TGTGCCAGCAGTGAAGATTACAGGGGGGGCAGGCTCTATGGCTACACCTTC. It translates to CASSEDYRGGRLYGYTF. The chain couples TRBV6-1 to TRBJ1-2, with 8 bases lining up with TRBD1. The CDR3 covers 17 residues. Germline V gene sequence: CDR1 MNHNS, CDR2 SASEGT. The V gene end was trimmed by 1 base and the J gene end by 4 bases; junction bases not matched to a gene: 11.

The CDR3 DNA sequence: TGTGCCAGTAAAGGTGTGGCAAATGAGCAGTTCTTC. Translating gives CASKGVANEQFF. The chain recombines TRBV19 with TRBJ2-1; D not resolved. V lost 7 bases and J lost 7, with 11 bases in between. The CDR3 runs 12 residues. Germline V gene sequence: CDR1 LNHDA, CDR2 SQIVND (reference sequence).

The V gene is TRBV11-3, the J gene TRBJ2-2, with a possible D match to TRBD2 (6 bases). The germline V gene has CDR1 SGHNT and CDR2 YENEEA. CDR3 length equals 15 residues. Trimming cost V 2 bases and J 6 bases, with 13 bases left between them. The CDR3 loop is CASSLPQGGAGELFF. Here the CDR3 DNA reads TGTGCCAGCAGCTTACCCCAGGGCGGGGCCGGGGAGCTGTTTTTT.

The genes are TRBV30 and TRBJ1-3; D is undetermined. Germline V lookup: CDR1 GTSNPN, CDR2 SVGIG (reference sequence). With 2 bases removed from V and 7 bases from J, the gap between germline ends came to 9 bases. This CDR3 is 12 amino acids long. CDR3 residues: CAWSPPANTIYF. CDR3 nucleotides: TGTGCCTGGAGTCCCCCGGCGAACACCATATATTTT.

This clone has a single count. This CDR3 reads CASSLTFTDTQYF. CDR3 nucleotide sequence: TGCGCCAGCAGCTTGACCTTCACAGATACGCAGTATTTT. The chain carries TRBV5-1 and TRBJ2-3; D is uncertain. Trimming removed 1 base from V and 2 bases from J, with 5 bases in between. Germline lookup yields CDR1 SGHRS and CDR2 YFSETQ. The length of the CDR3 is 13 residues.

This sequence joins TRBV10-2 and TRBJ2-2; TRBD2 matches 7 bases. Germline CDR1 reads WSHSY; CDR2 reads SAAADI. This CDR3 has 17 residues. The J segment lost 0 bases and the V segment lost 2 bases, leaving 6 bases of the junction unmatched. Here the CDR3 DNA reads TGCGCCAGCAGTGAGACGGCTAGCGGAGCGAACACCGGGGAGCTGTTTTTT. This sequence encodes CASSETASGANTGELFF.

V gene TRBV2 combines with J gene TRBJ2-1; TRBD2 aligns across 11 bases. V dropped 5 bases and J dropped 8; count of bases not matched to a gene: 8. There are 15 residues in the CDR3. The germline V gene encodes CDR1 SNHLY and CDR2 FYNNEI. CDR3 bases: TGTGCCAGCAGTCCGATAGCGGGAGGGTCTGATGAGCAGTTCTTC. The encoded protein is CASSPIAGGSDEQFF. The whole variable domain, remainder taken from reference TRBV2 and TRBJ2-1, is EPEVTQTPSHQVTQMGQEVILRCVPISNHLYFYWYRQILGQKVEFLVSFYNNEISEKSEIFDDQFSVERPDGSNFTLKIRSTKLEDSAMYFCASSPIAGGSDEQFFGPGTRLTVL.

This chain joins TRBV19 and TRBJ2-4; possible D gene TRBD1, 6 bases. Germline V gene sequence: CDR1 LNHDA, CDR2 SQIVND (reference sequence). Between the trimmed V and J ends, which lost 7 bases and 3 bases, there was a span of 28 bases. The CDR3 contains 19 residues. The CDR3 DNA sequence: TGTGCCAGTACCCAACAGGGAATTGATAGGTTCGTAGGCAAAAACATTCAGTACTTC. Its protein product is CASTQQGIDRFVGKNIQYF. The full variable domain, with the rest looked up from reference TRBV19 and TRBJ2-4, is DGGITQSPKYLFRKEGQNVTLSCEQNLNHDAMYWYRQDPGQGLRLIYYSQIVNDFQKGDIAEGYSVSREKKESFPLTVTSAQKNPTAFYLCASTQQGIDRFVGKNIQYFGAGTRLSVL.

This chain joins TRBV5-6 and TRBJ1-3, with D possibly TRBD1 on 6 matching bases. The CDR3 has 15 residues. V dropped 4 bases and J dropped 0 bases, with 11 bases sitting between them. CDR1 and CDR2 from the germline V gene are SGHDT and YYEEEE. The CDR3 region is CASSPQGYSGNTIYF. As DNA, the CDR3 is TGTGCCAGCAGCCCACAGGGTTACTCTGGAAACACCATATATTTT.

The J gene is TRBJ2-1, the V gene TRBV18; 12 positions agree with TRBD2. The CDR3 has 16 residues. Trimming cost V 0 bases and J 9 bases; bases outside gene matches: 6. Germline CDR1 reads KGHSH; CDR2 reads LQKENI. The CDR3 spells CASSPPTLAGGSEQFF. CDR3 coding DNA: TGTGCCAGCTCACCACCGACACTAGCGGGAGGAAGTGAGCAGTTCTTC.

The chain employs TRBV7-9 and TRBJ1-2, with 8 positions matching TRBD1. V trimming: 3 bases; J trimming: 4 bases; junction bases outside the gene matches: 4. CDR1 and CDR2 (germline): SEHNR, FQNEAQ (reference sequence). This CDR3 contains 14 residues. The CDR3 loop is CASSFGQGSYGYTF. Here the CDR3 DNA reads TGTGCCAGCAGCTTCGGACAGGGTTCCTATGGCTACACCTTC.

The chain couples TRBV28 to TRBJ2-1; 12 positions agree with TRBD2. CDR1 and CDR2 (germline): MDHEN, SYDVKM. With 5 bases clipped from V and 9 bases from J, the junction kept 8 bases outside the gene matches. The CDR3 covers 15 residues. The CDR3 coding sequence is TGTGCCAGCAGTCTAGCGGGAGGGCCCTCTGGTGAGCAGTTCTTC. Translation: CASSLAGGPSGEQFF. The full variable domain, completed using reference TRBV28 and TRBJ2-1, is DVKVTQSSRYLVKRTGEKVFLECVQDMDHENMFWYRQDPGLGLRLIYFSYDVKMKEKGDIPEGYSVSREKKERFSLILESASTNQTSMYLCASSLAGGPSGEQFFGPGTRLTVL.

This sequence joins TRBV2 and TRBJ2-1; D is undetermined. The germline V gene encodes CDR1 SNHLY and CDR2 FYNNEI. The CDR3 runs 11 residues. V was cut by 6 bases and J by 4 bases, with 4 bases left in between. The DNA of the CDR3 is TGTGCCAGCAGGGATTACAATGAGCAGTTCTTC. Translating it yields CASRDYNEQFF.

The rearrangement uses TRBV18 and TRBJ2-6; D is perhaps TRBD1 (6 bases). CDR1 KGHSH and CDR2 LQKENI come from the germline V gene. Trimming removed 2 bases from V and 3 bases from J, with 17 bases in between. The CDR3 covers 18 residues. Written as DNA, the CDR3 is TGTGCCAGCTCACCAGTCGTTCAGGGGTGGGATGGGGCCAACGTCCTGACTTTC. It yields the protein CASSPVVQGWDGANVLTF.

The rearrangement links TRBV5-1 to TRBJ2-1; no definite D call. The V and J ends lost 0 bases and 4 bases respectively, with 8 bases between them. Germline lookup yields CDR1 SGHRS and CDR2 YFSETQ. The CDR3 sequence is 14 residues long. This CDR3 is CASSLEKTYNEQFF. The CDR3 DNA is TGCGCCAGCAGCTTGGAGAAAACGTACAATGAGCAGTTCTTC.

V usage is TRBV27 and J usage is TRBJ2-2; D is tentatively TRBD1 or TRBD2 (6 bases each). The germline V and J ends were trimmed by 9 bases and 6 bases, with 20 bases remaining between them. The germline gives CDR1 MNHEY, CDR2 SMNVEV (reference sequence). The CDR3 runs 15 residues. As DNA, the CDR3 is TGTGCCAGGCAAGCATGGGGGGCTATCGCCGGGGAGCTGTTTTTT. Amino acid sequence: CARQAWGAIAGELFF.

In its sample, this clone was seen once. This chain joins TRBV11-2 and TRBJ2-4; perhaps TRBD2 as D (6 bases). This CDR3 comprises 15 residues. Trimming took off 3 bases at V and 3 bases at J, with 12 bases between the two ends. In germline, CDR1 is SGHAT, CDR2 FQNNGV. As DNA, the CDR3 is TGTGCCAGCAGCTTGCCGGGGGACGGCAAAAACATTCAGTACTTC. Its protein product is CASSLPGDGKNIQYF.

Only one count was recorded for this clone. This chain connects TRBV27 to TRBJ2-5, with D tentatively TRBD1 or TRBD2 (5 bases each). V was cut by 6 bases and J by 0 bases, with 11 bases left in between. The germline CDR1 and CDR2 sequences are MNHEY and SMNVEV (reference sequence). This CDR3 has 14 amino acids. This chain's CDR3 is CASRMGRNQETQYF. CDR3 coding DNA: TGTGCCAGCAGAATGGGACGGAACCAAGAGACCCAGTACTTC.

J is TRBJ1-4 and V is TRBV7-9; 8 bases map to TRBD1. CDR1 is SEHNR and CDR2 is FQNEAQ in the germline V gene (reference sequence). The CDR3 runs to 16 residues. V shed 5 bases and J 3 bases; nucleotides not matched to a gene: 8. This chain's CDR3 is CASSPGTGPPNEKLFF. The CDR3 DNA sequence: TGTGCCAGCAGCCCCGGGACAGGCCCCCCTAATGAAAAACTGTTTTTT. The full variable domain, its missing parts supplied by reference TRBV7-9 and TRBJ1-4, is DTGVSQNPRHKITKRGQNVTFRCDPISEHNRLYWYRQTLGQGPEFLTYFQNEAQLEKSRLLSDRFSAERPKGSFSTLEIQRTEQGDSAMYLCASSPGTGPPNEKLFFGSGTQLSVL.

The V and J genes are TRBV6-1 and TRBJ1-2; 7 bases align to TRBD1. The CDR3 is made up of 15 amino acids. After removal of 7 bases from V and 4 bases from J, the junction contained 12 bases not matched to a gene. Germline values: CDR1 MNHNS, CDR2 SASEGT. The CDR3 DNA reads TGTGCCAGCACCATGACTGGACAGGTCTTCTATGGCTACACCTTC. It is translated as CASTMTGQVFYGYTF.

The CDR3: CASSAAGVGYGYTF. The CDR3 DNA reads TGTGCCAGCAGTGCCGCAGGGGTCGGCTATGGCTACACCTTC. The genes are TRBV25-1 and TRBJ1-2, with D perhaps TRBD1 (6 bases). This CDR3 is 14 amino acids long. CDR1 MGHDK and CDR2 SYGVNS come from the germline V gene. Between the trimmed V and J ends, which lost 4 bases and 4 bases, there was a span of 13 bases.